A single sample gave rise to the 8 T cell receptor beta chains below, sequenced in a study of shared clonotypes between healthy human individuals. TCRdb keeps only in-frame clones here, not all; method: immunoSEQ multiplex PCR. The profile covers more than 550,000 clones, with around 90% appearing a single time and 30% to 40% taken by the ten largest. What was sequenced was memory CD8+ T cells from PBMCs. As for subset: CD45RO+ cells pooled with CCR7-negative TemRA cells. These receptors all come from a man younger than 30 in good health. Some clones in this sample may be carry-over from other donors' samples.

The rearrangement links TRBV4-2 to TRBJ1-2, with TRBD1 matching 9 bases. The CDR3 is made up of 15 amino acids. The V gene end was trimmed by 0 bases and the J gene end by 7 bases; junction bases not matched to a gene: 6. Per germline, CDR1 LGHNA and CDR2 YNFKEQ. The CDR3 loop is CASSQDGGTGTGYTF. In DNA, the CDR3 is TGTGCCAGCAGCCAAGACGGAGGGACAGGGACTGGCTACACCTTC.

J is TRBJ1-4 and V is TRBV9, with a weak D call TRBD1 (6 bases). The CDR3 is 15 amino acids. Germline CDR1 SGDLS, CDR2 YYNGEE. V was trimmed by 0 bases and J by 4 bases, leaving 10 bases between them. The CDR3 region has the DNA TGTGCCAGCAGCGTAGTTGGAGGGGGTAATGAAAAACTGTTTTTT. Protein sequence: CASSVVGGGNEKLFF. Full variable domain (rest looked up from reference TRBV9 and TRBJ1-4): DSGVTQTPKHLITATGQRVTLRCSPRSGDLSVYWYQQSLDQGLQFLIQYYNGEERAKGNILERFSAQQFPDLHSELNLSSLELGDSALYFCASSVVGGGNEKLFFGSGTQLSVL.

The rearrangement joins TRBV7-2 to TRBJ2-3; 7 bases are shared with TRBD2. Per germline, CDR1 SGHTA and CDR2 FQGNSA. The CDR3 sequence is 16 residues long. V was pared by 5 bases and J by 6 bases, with 14 bases of the junction left unmatched. CDR3 amino acids: CASSPVWEGLWDTQYF. In DNA, the CDR3 is TGTGCCAGCAGCCCGGTCTGGGAGGGCCTTTGGGATACGCAGTATTTT. Combining the CDR3 with reference TRBV7-2 and TRBJ2-3 gives the whole variable domain GAGVSQSPSNKVTEKGKDVELRCDPISGHTALYWYRQSLGQGLEFLIYFQGNSAPDKSGLPSDRFSAERTGGSVSTLTIQRTQQEDSAVYLCASSPVWEGLWDTQYFGPGTRLTVL.

A single count supports this clone. The chain uses TRBV6-6 and TRBJ2-2; D perhaps matches TRBD1 (5 bases). The CDR3 sequence is 15 residues long. V lost 6 bases, J lost 5 bases, and 16 bases lay in between. From germline, CDR1 is MNHNY and CDR2 SVGAGI (reference sequence). CDR3 region: CASRHQDKRTGELFF. The CDR3 bases are TGTGCCAGCAGACACCAGGACAAACGGACCGGGGAGCTGTTTTTT.

This clone is a singleton in its sample. The chain uses TRBV27 and TRBJ2-7, with a tentative D call TRBD1 (6 bases). V lost 5 bases to trimming and J lost 4 bases, with 21 bases between them. The CDR3 spans 16 residues. Looked up from germline, CDR1 is MNHEY and CDR2 is SMNVEV (reference sequence). CDR3 loop: CASSPSQGPLGYEQYF. CDR3 nucleotides: TGTGCCAGCAGTCCATCACAGGGCCCCTTGGGGTACGAGCAGTACTTC.

The table lists this clone with many counts. The chain joins TRBV11-2 to TRBJ2-4, with D uncertain. V was clipped by 1 base and J by 2 bases, with 3 bases between them. The germline V gene has CDR1 SGHAT and CDR2 FQNNGV. This CDR3 spans 13 amino acids. DNA of the CDR3: TGTGCCAGCAGCTTAGTAACCAAAAACATTCAGTACTTC. Amino acids: CASSLVTKNIQYF. Full variable domain (missing parts from reference TRBV11-2 and TRBJ2-4): EAGVAQSPRYKIIEKRQSVAFWCNPISGHATLYWYQQILGQGPKLLIQFQNNGVVDDSQLPKDRFSAERLKGVDSTLKIQPAKLEDSAVYLCASSLVTKNIQYFGAGTRLSVL.

The chain has TRBV29-1 and TRBJ1-2; D is ambiguous. This CDR3 spans 15 amino acids. Germline values: CDR1 SQVTM, CDR2 ANQGSEA. V dropped 3 bases and J dropped 1 base, with 15 bases sitting between them. The CDR3 sequence: CSVDSGFSVNYGYTF. As DNA, the CDR3 is TGCAGCGTTGACAGCGGGTTTTCAGTTAACTATGGCTACACCTTC.

The chain is built from TRBV11-1 and TRBJ2-1; D possibly matches TRBD1 or TRBD2 (5 bases each). V lost 2 bases to trimming and J lost 5 bases, with 25 bases between them. CDR1 is SGHAT and CDR2 is FQDESV in the germline V gene (reference sequence). This CDR3 is 19 amino acids long. CDR3 sequence reads: CASSLNPTFWEQGHNEQFF. The CDR3 DNA follows: TGTGCCAGCAGCTTAAATCCTACGTTTTGGGAGCAGGGCCACAATGAGCAGTTCTTC.